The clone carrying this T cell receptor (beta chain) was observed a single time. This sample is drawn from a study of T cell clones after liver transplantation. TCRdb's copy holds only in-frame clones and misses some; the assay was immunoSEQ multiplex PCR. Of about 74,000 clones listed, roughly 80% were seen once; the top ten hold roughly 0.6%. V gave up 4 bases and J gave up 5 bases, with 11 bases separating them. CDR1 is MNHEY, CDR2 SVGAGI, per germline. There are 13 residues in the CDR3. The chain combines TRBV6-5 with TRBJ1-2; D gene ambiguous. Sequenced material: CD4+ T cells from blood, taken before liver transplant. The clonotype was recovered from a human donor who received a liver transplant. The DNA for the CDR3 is TGTGCCAGCAGTTTTATTACAAGTTATGGCTACACCTTC. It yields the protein CASSFITSYGYTF.